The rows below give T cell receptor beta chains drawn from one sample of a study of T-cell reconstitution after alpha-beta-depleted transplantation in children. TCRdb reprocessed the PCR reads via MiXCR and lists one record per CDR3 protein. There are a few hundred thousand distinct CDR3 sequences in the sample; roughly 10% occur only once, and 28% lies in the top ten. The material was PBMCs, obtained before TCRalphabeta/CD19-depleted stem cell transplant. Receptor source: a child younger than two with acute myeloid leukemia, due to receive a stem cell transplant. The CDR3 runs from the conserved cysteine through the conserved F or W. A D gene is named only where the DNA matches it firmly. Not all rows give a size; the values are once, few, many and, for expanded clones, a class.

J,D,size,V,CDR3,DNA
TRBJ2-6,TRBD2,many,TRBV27,CASSPISGTSSGANVLTF,TGTGCCAGCAGTCCCATTAGCGGGACTAGCTCTGGGGCCAACGTCCTGACTTTC
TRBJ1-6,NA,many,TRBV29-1,CSVASSYNSPLHF,TGCAGCGTAGCCAGCTCCTATAATTCACCCCTCCACTTT
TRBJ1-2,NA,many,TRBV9,CASSVVTGGYGYTF,TGTGCCAGCAGCGTAGTAACCGGCGGCTATGGCTACACCTTC
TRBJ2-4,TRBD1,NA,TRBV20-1,CSARDRKGATNIQYF,TGCAGTGCTAGAGATCGGAAGGGGGCGACGAACATTCAGTACTTC
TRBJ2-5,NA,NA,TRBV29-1,CRVEGRIQETQYF,TGCCGCGTTGAGGGGCGTATCCAAGAGACCCAGTACTTC
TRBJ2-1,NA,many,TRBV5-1,CASSLTAAQMGEQFF,TGCGCCAGCAGCTTAACAGCGGCCCAAATGGGTGAGCAGTTCTTC
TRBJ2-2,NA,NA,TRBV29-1,CSAGGGGKPGELFF,TGCAGCGCCGGTGGAGGGGGCAAGCCCGGGGAGCTGTTTTTT
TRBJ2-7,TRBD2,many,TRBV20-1,CSARDPGLAPF,TGCAGTGCTAGAGATCCGGGACTAGCCCCATTC
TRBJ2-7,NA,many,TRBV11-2,CASSLGGTYEQYF,TGTGCCAGCAGCTTAGGAGGAACCTACGAGCAGTACTTC
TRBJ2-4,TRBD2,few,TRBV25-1,CASHGGGNIQYF,TGTGCCAGTCACGGGGGGGGGAACATTCAGTACTTC
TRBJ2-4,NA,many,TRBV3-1,CASSQDSRPNIQYF,TGTGCCAGCAGCCAAGATTCCAGACCAAACATTCAGTACTTC
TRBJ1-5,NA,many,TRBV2,CASSATGGNQPQHF,TGTGCCAGCAGTGCGACAGGAGGCAATCAGCCCCAGCATTTT
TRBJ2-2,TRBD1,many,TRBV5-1,CASRPRQGNTGELFF,TGCGCCAGCAGACCACGACAGGGGAACACCGGGGAGCTGTTTTTT
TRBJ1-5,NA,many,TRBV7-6,CASSVFLGQPQHF,TGTGCCAGCAGCGTTTTTCTGGGTCAGCCCCAGCATTTT
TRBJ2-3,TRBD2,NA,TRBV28,CASSLVLRGRADTQYF,TGTGCCAGCAGTTTAGTTCTGCGGGGGAGGGCAGATACGCAGTATTTT
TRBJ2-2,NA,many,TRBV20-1,CSARDPTGELFF,TGCAGTGCTAGAGATCCCACCGGGGAGCTGTTTTTT
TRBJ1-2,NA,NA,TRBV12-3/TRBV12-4,CASSPGVGPVYGYTF,TGTGCCAGCAGCCCCGGGGTCGGGCCCGTTTATGGCTACACCTTC
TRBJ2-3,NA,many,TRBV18,CASSPSTGTDTQYF,TGTGCCAGCTCACCATCGACCGGCACAGATACGCAGTATTTT
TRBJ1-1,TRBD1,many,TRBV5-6,CASSRDRGNTEAFF,TGTGCCAGCAGCCGGGACAGGGGGAACACTGAAGCTTTCTTT
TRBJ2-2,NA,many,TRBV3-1,CASSLDRGLVDTGELFF,TGTGCCAGCAGCCTGGACAGAGGGCTGGTCGACACCGGGGAGCTGTTTTTT
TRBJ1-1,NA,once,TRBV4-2,CACRSDLLGAFF,TGTGCCTGCCGGTCGGATCTTCTAGGAGCTTTCTTT
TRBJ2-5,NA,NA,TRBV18,CASSPTAQETQYF,TGTGCCAGCTCACCAACAGCCCAAGAGACCCAGTACTTC
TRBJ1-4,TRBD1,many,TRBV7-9,CASSPGQPRGEKLFF,TGTGCCAGCAGCCCGGGACAGCCTAGGGGTGAAAAACTGTTTTTT
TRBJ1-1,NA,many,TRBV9,CASSVSVMNTEAFF,TGTGCCAGCAGCGTATCCGTTATGAACACTGAAGCTTTCTTT
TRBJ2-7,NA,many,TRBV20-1,CSARGRVYEQYF,TGCAGTGCTAGAGGCAGAGTCTACGAGCAGTACTTC
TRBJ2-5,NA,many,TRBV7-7,CASSLAGFGTQETQYF,TGTGCCAGCAGCTTAGCGGGATTTGGGACTCAAGAGACCCAGTACTTC
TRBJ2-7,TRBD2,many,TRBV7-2,CASSLTSGRNEQYF,TGTGCCAGCAGCTTAACCAGCGGGAGGAACGAGCAGTACTTC
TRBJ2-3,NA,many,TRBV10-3,CAISVYPSTDTQYF,TGTGCCATCAGTGTTTACCCTAGCACAGATACGCAGTATTTT
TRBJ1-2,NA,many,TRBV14,CASSQRRGTPYGYTF,TGTGCCAGCAGCCAGAGAAGGGGAACGCCGTATGGCTACACCTTC
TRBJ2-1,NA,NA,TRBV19,CASSIDRPVYNNGQFF,TGTGCCAGTAGTATAGATCGCCCGGTTTACAACAATGGGCAGTTCTTC
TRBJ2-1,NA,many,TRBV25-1,CASSEPPGRDYNEQFF,TGTGCCAGCAGTGAACCACCGGGACGGGATTACAATGAGCAGTTCTTC
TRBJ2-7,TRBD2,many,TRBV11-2,CASSLGLAGGNEQYF,TGTGCCAGCAGCTTAGGATTAGCGGGAGGCAACGAGCAGTACTTC
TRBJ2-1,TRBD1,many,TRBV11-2,CASSWRGQGRPNEQFF,TGTGCCAGCAGCTGGAGGGGACAGGGGCGCCCCAATGAGCAGTTCTTC
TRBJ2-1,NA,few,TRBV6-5,CASSYHGNEQFF,TGTGCCAGCAGTTACCATGGGAATGAGCAGTTCTTC
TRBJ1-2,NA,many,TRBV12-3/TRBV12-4,CASSLSNYGYTF,TGTGCCAGCAGTTTGTCCAACTATGGCTACACCTTC
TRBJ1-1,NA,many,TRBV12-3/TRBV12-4,CASSQRWGAEAFF,TGTGCCAGCAGCCAAAGGTGGGGGGCTGAAGCTTTCTTT
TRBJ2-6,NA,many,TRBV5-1,CASSLDPQKGANVLTF,TGCGCCAGCAGCCTGGATCCACAGAAAGGGGCCAACGTCCTGACTTTC
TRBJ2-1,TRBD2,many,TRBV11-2,CASSFLPSGISDEQFF,TGTGCCAGCAGCTTCCTCCCTAGCGGGATCTCCGATGAGCAGTTCTTC
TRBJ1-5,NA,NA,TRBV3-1,CASSQAVQNQPQHF,TGTGCCAGCAGCCAGGCTGTTCAAAATCAGCCCCAGCATTTT
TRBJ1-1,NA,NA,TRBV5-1,CASSRSGTTNTEAFF,TGCGCCAGCAGCAGGTCCGGGACTACAAACACTGAAGCTTTCTTT
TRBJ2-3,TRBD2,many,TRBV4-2,CASSQGGLAGAADTQYF,TGTGCCAGCAGCCAAGGGGGACTAGCGGGAGCTGCAGATACGCAGTATTTT
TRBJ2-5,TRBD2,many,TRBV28,CASSLNWGLSETQYF,TGTGCCAGCAGTTTAAACTGGGGACTAAGCGAGACCCAGTACTTC
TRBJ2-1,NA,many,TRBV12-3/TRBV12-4,CASSLESWGPGYNEQFF,TGTGCCAGCAGTTTGGAGTCTTGGGGGCCCGGGTACAATGAGCAGTTCTTC
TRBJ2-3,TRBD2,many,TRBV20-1,CSARGTSGSPDTQYF,TGCAGTGCTAGAGGCACTAGCGGGAGCCCTGATACGCAGTATTTT
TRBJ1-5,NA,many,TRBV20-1,CSARAGTQPQHF,TGCAGTGCTAGGGCAGGAACTCAGCCCCAGCATTTT